This T cell receptor beta chain was profiled in a study of graft-versus-host responses after intestinal transplantation. Study-wide context: Tacrolimus and steroids were given for 2 to 3 years to all recipients after anti-thymocyte globulin induction.

Responders labeled with CFSE (about 200,000) were plated with about 200,000 irradiated, violet-dye-labeled stimulators. Post-reaction, proliferating CD3+CD4+ and CD3+CD8+ responders (CFSE-low) were sorted. Trimming took 1 base from V and 3 from J, leaving 16 bases between them. The CDR3 has 17 residues. The germline CDR1 and CDR2 sequences are MGHRA and YSYEKL. The protocol was immunoSEQ multiplex PCR, while the TCRdb copy is restricted to in-frame clones and leaves out a portion. Here the sample spans around 6,000 clones, about a fifth being singletons. The chain couples TRBV4-1 to TRBJ2-1; D not resolved. The specimen comprised alloreactive CD4+ T cells from a mixed lymphocyte reaction culture, sampled before transplantation. The subset denotes: CFSE-low proliferating T cells sorted from roughly 6-day pre-transplant mixed lymphocyte reaction (GvH or HvG direction). This clonotype originated in a human patient who was an organ donor for intestinal transplantation. CDR3 amino acids: CASSQASTVSYYNEQFF. CDR3 DNA sequence: TGCGCCAGCAGCCAAGCCTCGACGGTCTCCTACTACAATGAGCAGTTCTTC.